What follows are 4 T cell receptor beta chains derived from one specimen sequenced in a study of blood T cell repertoires in COVID-19. Sequencing used immunoSEQ multiplex PCR; TCRdb keeps in-frame clones, though not all of them. The table includes approximately 120,000 clones, roughly 87% detected once. Sample: peripheral blood. These TCRs come from a man aged 80 or over with active or convalescent COVID-19.

The chain uses TRBV2 and TRBJ2-3, with 7 bases matching TRBD1. Germline loops: CDR1 SNHLY, CDR2 FYNNEI. Trimming took 5 bases from V and 0 from J; bases not matched to a gene: 5. The CDR3 extends over 15 amino acids. The CDR3 bases are TGTGCCAGCAGTTTGGACAGGTCTAGCACAGATACGCAGTATTTT. This codes for CASSLDRSSTDTQYF.

This chain connects TRBV6-1 to TRBJ2-5, with 11 bases matching TRBD1. CDR1 is MNHNS and CDR2 is SASEGT in the germline V gene. The CDR3 sequence is 15 residues long. J was trimmed by 5 bases and V by 1 base; bases with no gene match: 3. CDR3 in DNA: TGTGCCAGCAGTGAAGGGACAGGGGGCTGGGAGACCCAGTACTTC. Translated: CASSEGTGGWETQYF.

The chain employs TRBV19 and TRBJ1-1; tentative D call: TRBD1 (5 bases). Trimming cost V 6 bases and J 2 bases, with 13 bases left between them. Germline assignment: CDR1 LNHDA and CDR2 SQIVND (reference sequence). The CDR3 covers 14 residues. In DNA, the CDR3 is TGTGCCAGTAGGGTAACAGGCTTAAACACTGAAGCTTTCTTT. The encoded protein is CASRVTGLNTEAFF.

This CDR3 is CARSTAEKTQGTFF. CDR3 bases: TGTGCCAGAAGCACTGCCGAAAAGACACAGGGTACTTTCTTT. The rearrangement links TRBV5-3 to TRBJ1-1, with TRBD1 as a possible D gene (6 bases). TRBV5-3 is noted as an ORF with a role that remains uncertain. The CDR3 spans 14 residues. Trimming stripped 4 bases from V and 12 bases from J, with 22 bases between.